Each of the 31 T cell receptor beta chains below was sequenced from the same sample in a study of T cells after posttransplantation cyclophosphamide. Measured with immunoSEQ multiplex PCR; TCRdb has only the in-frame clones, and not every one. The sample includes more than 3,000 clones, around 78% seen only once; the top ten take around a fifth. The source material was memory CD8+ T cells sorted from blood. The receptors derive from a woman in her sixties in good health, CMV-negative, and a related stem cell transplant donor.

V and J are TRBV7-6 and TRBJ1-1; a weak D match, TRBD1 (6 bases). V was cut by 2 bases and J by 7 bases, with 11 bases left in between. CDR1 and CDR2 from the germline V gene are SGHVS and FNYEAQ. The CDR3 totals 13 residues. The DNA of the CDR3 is TGTGCCAGCAGCTTACAAGACAGGAGTGAAGCTTTCTTT. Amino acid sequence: CASSLQDRSEAFF.

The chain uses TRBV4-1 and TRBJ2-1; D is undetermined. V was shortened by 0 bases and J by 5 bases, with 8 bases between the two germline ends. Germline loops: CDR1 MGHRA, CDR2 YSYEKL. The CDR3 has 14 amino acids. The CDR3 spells CASSQESNDNEQFF. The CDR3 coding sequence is TGCGCCAGCAGCCAAGAATCCAATGACAATGAGCAGTTCTTC.

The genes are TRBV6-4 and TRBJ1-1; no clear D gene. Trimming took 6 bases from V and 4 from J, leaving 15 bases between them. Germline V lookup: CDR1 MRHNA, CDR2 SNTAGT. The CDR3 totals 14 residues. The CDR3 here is CASSRSEGATEAFF. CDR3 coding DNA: TGTGCCAGCAGCAGATCGGAGGGAGCCACTGAAGCTTTCTTT.

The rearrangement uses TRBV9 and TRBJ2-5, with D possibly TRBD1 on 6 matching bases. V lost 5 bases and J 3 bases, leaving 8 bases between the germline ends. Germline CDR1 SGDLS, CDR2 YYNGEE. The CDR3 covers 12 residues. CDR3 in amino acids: CASSKGEETQYF. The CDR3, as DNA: TGTGCCAGCAGTAAGGGGGAAGAGACCCAGTACTTC.

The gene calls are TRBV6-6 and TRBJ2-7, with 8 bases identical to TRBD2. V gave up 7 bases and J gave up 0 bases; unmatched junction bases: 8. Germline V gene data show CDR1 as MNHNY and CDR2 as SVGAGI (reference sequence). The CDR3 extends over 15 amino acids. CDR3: CASIAGGGSSYEQYF. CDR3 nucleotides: TGTGCCAGCATTGCCGGCGGGGGGAGCTCCTACGAGCAGTACTTC.

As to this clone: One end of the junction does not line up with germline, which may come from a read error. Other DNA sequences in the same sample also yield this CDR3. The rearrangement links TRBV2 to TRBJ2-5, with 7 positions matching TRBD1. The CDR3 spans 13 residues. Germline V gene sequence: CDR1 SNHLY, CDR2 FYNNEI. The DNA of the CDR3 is TGTGCCAGCACGACAAGGTCCAGGGGGACCCAATACTTC. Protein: CASTTRSRGTQYF.

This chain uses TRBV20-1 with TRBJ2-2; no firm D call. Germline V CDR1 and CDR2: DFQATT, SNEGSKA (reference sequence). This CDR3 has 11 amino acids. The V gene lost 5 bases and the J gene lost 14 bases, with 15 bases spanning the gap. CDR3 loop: CSALTSMGLFF. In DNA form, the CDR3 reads TGCAGTGCTCTGACTTCAATGGGTCTGTTTTTT.

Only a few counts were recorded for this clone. CDR3 DNA: TGTGCCAGTAGTATAGATGGGGGACTGAGTCCCTATGGCTACACCTTC. The encoded protein is CASSIDGGLSPYGYTF. The rearrangement links TRBV19 to TRBJ1-2; TRBD1 might be the D (5 bases). V was shortened by 0 bases and J by 4 bases, with 15 bases between the two germline ends. From germline, CDR1 is LNHDA and CDR2 SQIVND (reference sequence). This CDR3 has 16 amino acids.

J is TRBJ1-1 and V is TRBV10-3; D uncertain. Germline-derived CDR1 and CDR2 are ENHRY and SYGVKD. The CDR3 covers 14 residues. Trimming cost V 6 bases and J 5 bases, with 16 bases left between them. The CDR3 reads CAIRGLAGGTEAFF. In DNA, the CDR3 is TGTGCCATCAGGGGTCTGGCTGGCGGGACTGAAGCTTTCTTT.

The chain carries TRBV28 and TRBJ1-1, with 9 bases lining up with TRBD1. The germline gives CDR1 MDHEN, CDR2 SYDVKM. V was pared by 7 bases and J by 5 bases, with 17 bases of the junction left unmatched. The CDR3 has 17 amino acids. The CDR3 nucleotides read TGTGCCAGCAATTCTAAATATTACAGGGGGCTGAGGACTGAAGCTTTCTTT. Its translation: CASNSKYYRGLRTEAFF.

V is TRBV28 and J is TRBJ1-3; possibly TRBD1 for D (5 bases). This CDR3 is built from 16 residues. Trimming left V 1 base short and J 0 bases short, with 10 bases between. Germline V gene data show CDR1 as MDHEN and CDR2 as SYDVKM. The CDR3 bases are TGTGCCAGCAGTTTATCGTGGACAATCTCTGGAAACACCATATATTTT. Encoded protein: CASSLSWTISGNTIYF.

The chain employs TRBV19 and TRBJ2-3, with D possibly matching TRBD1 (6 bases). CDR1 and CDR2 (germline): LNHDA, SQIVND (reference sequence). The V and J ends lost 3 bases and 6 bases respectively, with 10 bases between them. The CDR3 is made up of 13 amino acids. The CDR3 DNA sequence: TGTGCCAGTAGTATTACAGGGACCGATACGCAGTATTTT. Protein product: CASSITGTDTQYF.

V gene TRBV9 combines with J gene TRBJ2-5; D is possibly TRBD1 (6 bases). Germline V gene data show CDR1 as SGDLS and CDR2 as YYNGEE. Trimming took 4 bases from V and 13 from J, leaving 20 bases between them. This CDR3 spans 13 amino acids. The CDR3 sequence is CASSLAGLGTPYF. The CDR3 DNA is TGTGCCAGCAGCCTGGCTGGTTTGGGGACACCGTACTTC.

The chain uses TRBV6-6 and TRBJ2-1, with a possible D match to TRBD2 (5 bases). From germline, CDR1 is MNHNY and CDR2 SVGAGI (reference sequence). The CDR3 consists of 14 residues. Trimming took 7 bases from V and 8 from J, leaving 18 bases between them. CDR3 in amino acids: CASTTGSRVHEQFF. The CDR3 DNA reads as TGTGCCAGCACCACGGGGTCCCGAGTCCATGAGCAGTTCTTC.

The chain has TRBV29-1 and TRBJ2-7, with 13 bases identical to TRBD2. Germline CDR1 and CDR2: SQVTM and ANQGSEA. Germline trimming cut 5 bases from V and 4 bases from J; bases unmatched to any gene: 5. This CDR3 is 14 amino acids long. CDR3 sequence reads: CSVYGLAGDYEQYF. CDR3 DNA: TGCAGCGTTTATGGACTAGCGGGAGATTACGAGCAGTACTTC.

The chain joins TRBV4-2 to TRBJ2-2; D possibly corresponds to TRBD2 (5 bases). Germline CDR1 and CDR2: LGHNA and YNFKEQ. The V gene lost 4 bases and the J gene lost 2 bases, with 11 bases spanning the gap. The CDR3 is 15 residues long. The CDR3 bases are TGTGCCAGCAGCCCTGTGACGGGAAACACCGGGGAGCTGTTTTTT. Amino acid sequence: CASSPVTGNTGELFF.

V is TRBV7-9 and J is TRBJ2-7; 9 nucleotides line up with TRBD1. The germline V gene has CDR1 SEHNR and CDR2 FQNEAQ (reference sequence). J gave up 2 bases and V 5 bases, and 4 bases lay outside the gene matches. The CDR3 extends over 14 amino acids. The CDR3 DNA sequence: TGTGCCAGCAGCGCCCGGACAGGGGCCTACGAGCAGTACTTC. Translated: CASSARTGAYEQYF.

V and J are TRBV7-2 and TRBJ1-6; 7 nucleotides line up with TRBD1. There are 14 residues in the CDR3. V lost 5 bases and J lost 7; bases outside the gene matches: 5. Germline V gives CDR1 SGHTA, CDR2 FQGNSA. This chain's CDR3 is CASSQGVGNSPLHF. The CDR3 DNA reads TGTGCCAGCAGCCAGGGGGTAGGCAATTCACCCCTCCACTTT.

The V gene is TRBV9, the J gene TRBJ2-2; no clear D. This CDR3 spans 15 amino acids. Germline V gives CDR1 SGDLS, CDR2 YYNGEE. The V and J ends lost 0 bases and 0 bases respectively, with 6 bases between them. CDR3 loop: CASSVDGANTGELFF. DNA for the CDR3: TGTGCCAGCAGCGTAGACGGAGCGAACACCGGGGAGCTGTTTTTT.

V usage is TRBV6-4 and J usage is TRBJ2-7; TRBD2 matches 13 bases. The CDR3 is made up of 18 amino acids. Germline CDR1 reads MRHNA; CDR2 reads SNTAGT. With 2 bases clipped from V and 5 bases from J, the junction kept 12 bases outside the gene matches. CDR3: CASSDNGGLAGPHDEQYV. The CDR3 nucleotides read TGTGCCAGCAGTGACAATGGGGGACTAGCGGGGCCCCACGACGAGCAGTACGTC.

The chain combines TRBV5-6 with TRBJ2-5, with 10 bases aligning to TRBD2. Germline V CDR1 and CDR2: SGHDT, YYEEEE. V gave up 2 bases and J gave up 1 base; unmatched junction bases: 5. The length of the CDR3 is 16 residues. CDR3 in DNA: TGTGCCAGCAGCTTTCTAGCGGGGGAACCCCAAGAGACCCAGTACTTC. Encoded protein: CASSFLAGEPQETQYF.

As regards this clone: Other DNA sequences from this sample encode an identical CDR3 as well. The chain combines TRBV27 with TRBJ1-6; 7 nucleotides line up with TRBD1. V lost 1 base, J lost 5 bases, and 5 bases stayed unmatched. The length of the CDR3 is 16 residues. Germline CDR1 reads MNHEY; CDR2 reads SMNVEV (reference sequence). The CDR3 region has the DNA TGTGCCAGCAGTTTATGGGCGGGACAGCATAATTCACCCCTCCACTTT. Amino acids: CASSLWAGQHNSPLHF.

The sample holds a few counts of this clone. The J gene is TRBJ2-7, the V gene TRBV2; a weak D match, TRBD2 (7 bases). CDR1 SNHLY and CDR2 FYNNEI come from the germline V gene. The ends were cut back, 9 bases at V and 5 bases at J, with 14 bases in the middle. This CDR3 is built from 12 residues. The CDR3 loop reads CASNRGGDEQYV. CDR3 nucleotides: TGTGCCAGTAACCGCGGGGGCGACGAGCAGTACGTC.

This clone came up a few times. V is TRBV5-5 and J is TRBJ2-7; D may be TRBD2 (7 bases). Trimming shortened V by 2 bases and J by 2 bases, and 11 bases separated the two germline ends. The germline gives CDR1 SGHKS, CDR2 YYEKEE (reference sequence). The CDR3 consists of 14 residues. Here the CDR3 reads CASSLRGGAYEQYV. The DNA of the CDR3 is TGTGCCAGCAGCTTACGAGGGGGGGCCTACGAGCAGTACGTC.

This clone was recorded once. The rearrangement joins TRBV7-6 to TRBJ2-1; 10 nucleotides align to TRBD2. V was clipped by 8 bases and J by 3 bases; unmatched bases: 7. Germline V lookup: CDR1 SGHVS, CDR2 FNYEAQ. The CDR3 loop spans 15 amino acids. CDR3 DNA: TGTGCCAGCGGGGTGATAGCGGGAGGCTACAATGAGCAGTTCTTC. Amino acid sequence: CASGVIAGGYNEQFF.

The CDR3 loop reads CASSRDSTGTGVYEQYF. The CDR3 bases are TGTGCCAGCAGTCGCGATAGCACCGGGACAGGGGTCTACGAGCAGTACTTC. The chain combines TRBV7-8 with TRBJ2-5, with 10 bases that match TRBD1. The DNA end favors TRBJ2-7, so the J call may be wrong. The CDR3 is 17 amino acids. Germline CDR1 and CDR2: SGHVS and FQNEAQ.

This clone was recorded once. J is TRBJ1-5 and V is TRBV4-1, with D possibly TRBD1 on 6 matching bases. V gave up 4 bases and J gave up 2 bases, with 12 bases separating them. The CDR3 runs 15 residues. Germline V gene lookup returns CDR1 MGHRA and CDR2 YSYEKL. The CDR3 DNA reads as TGCGCCAGCAGCCCTCGACAGGTCGGCAATCAGCCCCAGCATTTT. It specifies CASSPRQVGNQPQHF.

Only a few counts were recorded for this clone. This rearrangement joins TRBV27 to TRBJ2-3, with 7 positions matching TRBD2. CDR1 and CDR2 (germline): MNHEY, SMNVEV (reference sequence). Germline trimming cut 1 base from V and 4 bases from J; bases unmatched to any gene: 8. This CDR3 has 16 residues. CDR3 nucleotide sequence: TGTGCCAGCAGTTTATGGGGGGGAGCGAGGGCAGATACGCAGTATTTT. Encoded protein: CASSLWGGARADTQYF.

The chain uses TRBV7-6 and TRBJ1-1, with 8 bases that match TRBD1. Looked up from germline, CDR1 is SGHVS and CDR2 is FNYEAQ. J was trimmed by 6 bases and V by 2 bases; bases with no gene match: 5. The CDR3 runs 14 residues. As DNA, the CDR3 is TGTGCCAGCAGCTTATTTTCGGGACAGGCTGAAGCTTTCTTT. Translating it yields CASSLFSGQAEAFF.

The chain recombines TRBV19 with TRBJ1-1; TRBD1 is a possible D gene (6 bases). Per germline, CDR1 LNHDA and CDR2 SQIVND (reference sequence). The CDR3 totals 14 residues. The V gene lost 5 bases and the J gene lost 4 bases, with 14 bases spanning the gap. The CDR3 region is CASSLPRGSTEAFF. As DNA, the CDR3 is TGTGCCAGTAGTCTTCCCAGGGGTAGCACTGAAGCTTTCTTT.

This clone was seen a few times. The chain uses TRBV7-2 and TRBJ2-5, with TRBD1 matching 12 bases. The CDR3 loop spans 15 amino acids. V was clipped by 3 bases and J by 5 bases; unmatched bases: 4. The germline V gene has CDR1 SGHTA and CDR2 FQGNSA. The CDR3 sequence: CASSFGTGGIETQYF. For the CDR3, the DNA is TGTGCCAGCAGCTTCGGGACAGGGGGCATCGAGACCCAGTACTTC.